What follows describes a single TCR beta chain. This clone turned up a few times. What this receptor recognizes is not known. One base away there is no much larger clone; base qualities are not given. The germline V gene specifies SGDLS as CDR1 and YYNGEE as CDR2. After removal of 7 bases from V and 3 bases from J, the junction retains 3 bases not matched to a gene. From cysteine to phenylalanine, the CDR3 is 14 amino acids long. Only the CDR3 DNA stays, 42 bases, in frame from base 1. The data belong to a study of shared clonotypes between healthy human individuals (dated by TCRdb to about 2020). Broadly, across the study: A couple of women and a few men aged 18 to 49 years were included in the cohort. For each donor, CD4 naive and CD4 memory were each given three plates, CD8 naive was given two plates, and CD8 memory was given one plate. The study deeply sequenced blood TCR repertoires of five healthy adults to estimate repertoire size and the extent of clonotype sharing between individuals. Libraries were prepared and TCR repertoires were sequenced by different laboratories using diverse techniques, in order to increase sequencing depth and limit assay-specific biases. Per donor, leukapheresis produced somewhere between about 0.94 and 8.9 billion PBMCs. Findings and caveats that apply to the study as a whole: Pairwise subsampling led to the expectation that sequencing depth would affect the degree of clonotype sharing among donors. Naive subsets generally had larger estimated clonotype richness than memory subsets. When a handful of donors were compared, the shared fraction of clonotypes was around 5.1% for naive CD4, around 3.5% for naive CD8, 2% to 2.5% for memory CD4, and approximately 0.4% for memory CD8. Even with the large sequencing depth, rarefaction of the sorted-subset datasets indicated that sequencing was incomplete. Clonotypes shared by all four sorted-subset donors showed higher generation probabilities than non-shared clonotypes. Sampling was limited to blood, and TCR repertoires in tissue likely differ from TCR repertoires in blood. Because the study included only a small number of donors, the genetic and exposure-history diversity represented was limited.

Using the deep immunoSEQ assay, TCR CDR3 regions were amplified from genomic DNA by multiplex PCR. Extracted genomic DNA from each cell subset was distributed evenly across all wells of several immunoSEQ 96-well plates, and each plate was treated as a replicate. Each replicate PCR for sorted subsets received roughly 0.2 ug genomic DNA, equal to about 30,000 T cell genomes. Purified libraries were measured with a Qubit 3.0 fluorometer, size-checked on a Bioanalyzer 2100, and measured again with the KAPA Library Quantification kit. Every immunoSEQ 96-well plate was sequenced on a dedicated single-read 150-cycle Illumina NextSeq 550 flow cell. On the study's bioinformatics: Because the immunoSEQ output held only junctional sequences and lacked quality scores, the filtering could not match the filtering applied to full-length reads. To assign V/J genes and CDR3, sequences were annotated against IMGT germline references using PyIR, a Python wrapper for IgBLAST v1.9. Reads were removed for weak V/J assignments (E-value above 1e-6), missing CDR3, stop codons, out-of-frame junctions, or ambiguous translated residues. A V3J clonotype was defined by an identical inferred V gene, J gene, and CDR3 amino acid sequence. The percentage overlap between two repertoires was calculated by dividing the number of shared unique clonotypes by the size of the smaller repertoire. Richness of each repertoire was evaluated using RTK rarefaction, the Chao1 estimator, and Recon v2.1 estimates of unobserved clonotypes. Generation probabilities for all TCRbeta clonotypes obtained by the gDNA method from a handful of donors were computed using OLGA. The table comes from immuneACCESS by way of TCRdb, which keeps in-frame sequences with V and J called. Part of the clones is missing from these tables; in studies checked, under half for an unresolved V gene and the rest for unknown reasons. That table supplies the V and J calls and clone size; D and trimming were determined from the DNA. The sample has 2 million to 2.5 million clones on record, under 95% of them singletons. The ten largest clones take up more than 0.35% of the sample.

The donors were healthy, HIV-negative adults with no recently reported acute infections or vaccinations. Every donor was a Caucasian adult living in Nashville, Tennessee, USA. Magnetic negative selection was used to enrich CD4+ T cells, after which naive cells were positively selected on CD45RA and the negative fraction became the memory subset. Blood was collected by leukapheresis, and PBMCs were isolated by Ficoll-Histopaque density gradient centrifugation and then cryopreserved in liquid nitrogen vapor phase. Purity and quantity of every magnetically sorted T cell population were checked by analytical flow cytometry. Genomic DNA was isolated from each sorted fraction and quantified by UV absorbance on a Nanodrop 2000c.

The sequence came from a man aged 18-30 years in good health. Some clones in this sample may be carry-over from other donors' samples. The sample comprised naive CD4+ T cells from PBMCs. This specimen's cell subset or site label, interpreted: CD45RA+ positively selected. The chain links TRBV9 with TRBJ1-3; 11 junctional bases match TRBD1. The sequence in DNA is TGTGCCAGCGCCGGGACAGGGGGTGGAAACACCATATATTTT. It encodes CASAGTGGGNTIYF.